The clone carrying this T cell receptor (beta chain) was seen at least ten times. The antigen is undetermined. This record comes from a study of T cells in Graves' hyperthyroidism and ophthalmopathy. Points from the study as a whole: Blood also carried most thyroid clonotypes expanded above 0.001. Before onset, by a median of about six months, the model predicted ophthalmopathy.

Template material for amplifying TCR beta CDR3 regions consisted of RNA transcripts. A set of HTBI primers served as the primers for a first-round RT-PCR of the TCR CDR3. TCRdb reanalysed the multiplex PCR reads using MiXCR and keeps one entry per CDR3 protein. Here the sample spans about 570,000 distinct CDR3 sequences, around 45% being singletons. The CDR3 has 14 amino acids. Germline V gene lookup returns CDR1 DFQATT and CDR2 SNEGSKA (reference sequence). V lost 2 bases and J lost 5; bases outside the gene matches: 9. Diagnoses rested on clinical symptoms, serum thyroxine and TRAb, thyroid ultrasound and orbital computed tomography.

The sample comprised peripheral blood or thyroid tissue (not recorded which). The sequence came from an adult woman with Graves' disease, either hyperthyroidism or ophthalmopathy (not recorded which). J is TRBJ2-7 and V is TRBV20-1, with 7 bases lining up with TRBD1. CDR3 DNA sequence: TGCAGTGCTAGACCCGGGACAGCAGTGCACGAGCAGTACTTC. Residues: CSARPGTAVHEQYF.